This is a list of T cell receptor beta chains from one sample in a study of blood T cell repertoires in COVID-19. The table came from immunoSEQ multiplex PCR; TCRdb's copy has only in-frame clones and leaves some out. The data contain roughly 200,000 clones, around 85% of them seen just once; the ten biggest clones take up roughly 7.9%. What was sequenced was peripheral blood. The receptors derive from a woman of 80 years or more with acute or convalescent COVID-19. CDR3s include the opening cysteine and the closing phenylalanine or tryptophan.

CDR3: CATQRGTGEDEQYF
J: TRBJ2-7
V: TRBV5-1

CDR3: CASHKRSGGEETQYF
J: TRBJ2-5
V: TRBV3-1/TRBV3-2

CDR3: CASSILRGVTSGGTLTDTQYF
J: TRBJ2-3
V: TRBV19

CDR3: CAISQDRDGNTIYF
J: TRBJ1-3
V: TRBV10-3

CDR3: CASSLWTSGNEQFF
J: TRBJ2-1
V: TRBV5-6

CDR3: CASGGTPREKLFF
J: TRBJ1-4
V: TRBV25-1

CDR3: CASSSRIYGYTF
J: TRBJ1-2
V: TRBV28

CDR3: CSVGSAEDYEQYF
J: TRBJ2-7
V: TRBV29-1

CDR3: CASSRDRGPTEAFF
J: TRBJ1-1
V: TRBV7-2

CDR3: CASSFEVISYNEQFF
J: TRBJ2-1
V: TRBV11-2

CDR3: CASSLMGQGIGEQYF
J: TRBJ2-7
V: TRBV7-2

CDR3: CASSEDKGRGGHF
J: TRBJ1-5
V: TRBV6-1

CDR3: CSASRGYNSPLHF
J: TRBJ1-6
V: TRBV20-1

CDR3: CASSQALAVREQYF
J: TRBJ2-7
V: TRBV3-1/TRBV3-2

CDR3: CASSLDRGMNTEAFF
J: TRBJ1-1
V: TRBV7-2

CDR3: CASSAFPGQGHSPLHF
J: TRBJ1-6
V: TRBV6-1

CDR3: CASSPRGGTSTDTQYF
J: TRBJ2-3
V: TRBV3-1/TRBV3-2

CDR3: CAISEGTANNEKLFF
J: TRBJ1-4
V: TRBV10-3

CDR3: CASSKSPDRSSYEQYF
J: TRBJ2-7
V: TRBV7-6

CDR3: CASSLQSGRAVEQFF
J: TRBJ2-1
V: TRBV7-9

CDR3: CASRLAGIDTQYF
J: TRBJ2-3
V: TRBV5-1

CDR3: CASSYSIRDYNEQFF
J: TRBJ2-1
V: TRBV6-6

CDR3: CASSPRSQTFGGFDEQFF
J: TRBJ2-1
V: TRBV5-1

CDR3: CASSQDPKGLGGGHSYEQYF
J: TRBJ2-7
V: TRBV4-1

CDR3: CASSDPAEAYNEQFF
J: TRBJ2-1
V: TRBV6-1

CDR3: CASSQEGGSPSSYNEQFF
J: TRBJ2-1
V: TRBV4-1

CDR3: CASSVQGFMNTEAFF
J: TRBJ1-1
V: TRBV9

CDR3: CASSSTTVSSYNSPLHF
J: TRBJ1-6
V: TRBV7-9

CDR3: CSVGNRKDNEQFF
J: TRBJ2-1
V: TRBV29-1

CDR3: CASSGVARDGYTF
J: TRBJ1-2
V: TRBV27

CDR3: CASSPPGQGADTQYF
J: TRBJ2-3
V: TRBV11-2

CDR3: CASSTGQGFIF
J: TRBJ1-2
V: TRBV28

CDR3: CASTRTVGAGDEQFF
J: TRBJ2-1
V: TRBV6-5

CDR3: CASSLDPASGSTAEQFF
J: TRBJ2-1
V: TRBV28

CDR3: CAWSGSVQETQYF
J: TRBJ2-5
V: TRBV30

CDR3: CASSMGLAVTDTQYF
J: TRBJ2-3
V: TRBV19

CDR3: CATSREPSYGYTF
J: TRBJ1-2
V: TRBV15

CDR3: CSVKTLAGYEQYF
J: TRBJ2-7
V: TRBV29-1

CDR3: CASSLPKGGDAEAFF
J: TRBJ1-1
V: TRBV5-1

CDR3: CASGDPGVYGYTF
J: TRBJ1-2
V: TRBV5-1

CDR3: CASSIDGPGTGDNQPQHF
J: TRBJ1-5
V: TRBV19

CDR3: CASTGDRYTEAFF
J: TRBJ1-1
V: TRBV6-5

CDR3: CASSRPQGRETQYF
J: TRBJ2-5
V: TRBV6-6

CDR3: CASSFTQGLSNYGYTF
J: TRBJ1-2
V: TRBV11-1

CDR3: CASSDRTSGKGEQYF
J: TRBJ2-7
V: TRBV10-2

CDR3: CASSIDIQALDTQYF
J: TRBJ2-3
V: TRBV19

CDR3: CAGEDYNEQFF
J: TRBJ2-1
V: TRBV30